The 13 T cell receptor beta chains below come from one sample, sequenced in a study of tumor-infiltrating lymphocytes in primary liver carcinoma. Total RNA amounting to around 530 ng was the source from which TCR beta cDNA was made with a constant-region primer. Three rounds of nested multiplex PCR with slightly modified ARM-PCR produced TCR beta libraries. The first two PCR rounds used TRBV1-TRBV30 forward primers with a C-beta reverse primer, approximately 11 cycles each. TCRdb passed the multiplex PCR reads through MiXCR, listing each CDR3 protein once. Among 25,000 to 35,000 distinct CDR3 sequences listed, approximately 80% were seen once. Co-extraction of both nucleic acids (RNA and DNA) used roughly 18-32 mg of unsorted bulk tissue. Sequences were obtained from liver tumor tissue from sampling region 5. Noted subset: tumor region T5, tumor centre. The receptors stem from a man in his forties or fifties with primary liver carcinoma and hepatitis B virus infection.

V gene TRBV12-3 or TRBV12-4 combines with J gene TRBJ2-7; 9 bases align to TRBD2. The CDR3 runs to 12 residues. V shed 8 bases, J shed 13 bases, and the junction held 12 bases outside the gene matches. The CDR3 DNA reads TGTGCCAGCGCAGCGGGAGGCAGTGTGCACTACTTC. It encodes CASAAGGSVHYF.

CDR3 amino acids: CASSYDRLRAQYF. DNA for the CDR3: TGTGCCAGCAGTTACGACAGGCTACGAGCCCAGTACTTC. The chain combines TRBV6-2 or TRBV6-3 with TRBJ2-5, with a weak D call TRBD1 (6 bases). V was trimmed by 2 bases and J by 9 bases, leaving 13 bases between them. This CDR3 comprises 13 residues. Germline V lookup: CDR1 MNHEY, CDR2 SVGEGT.

A note on this clonotype: A junction boundary mismatches the germline segment, possibly from a read error. The rearrangement uses TRBV10-2 and TRBJ2-1, with D possibly matching TRBD2 (6 bases). The CDR3 is 14 amino acids. Germline V gene data show CDR1 as WSHSY and CDR2 as SAAADI. The CDR3 bases are TGCGCCAGTAGTGCGACTAGCTCCTACAATGAGCAGTTCTTC. The encoded protein is CASSATSSYNEQFF.

To note about this clonotype: One end of the junction fails to match germline, which may point to a read error. The rearrangement joins TRBV4-1 to TRBJ2-7; 11 bases map to TRBD2. This CDR3 contains 15 residues. The germline gives CDR1 MGHRA, CDR2 YSYEKL. This CDR3 is CDSSQDLAGGYEQYF. The CDR3 nucleotides are TGCGACAGCAGCCAAGATCTAGCGGGAGGATACGAGCAGTACTTC.

With respect to this clonotype: One end of the junction does not line up with germline, which may come from a read error. This chain uses TRBV11-2 with TRBJ2-3; D possibly corresponds to TRBD2 (5 bases). The CDR3 loop spans 16 amino acids. CDR1 and CDR2 (germline): SGHAT, FQNNGV. The CDR3 sequence is CASNPRETSSTDMQYF. The CDR3 bases are TGTGCCAGCAACCCGAGGGAGACGTCGAGCACAGATATGCAGTATTTT.

Comments on this clonotype: The final CDR3 position lacks the conserved phenylalanine or tryptophan, pointing to a likely read error. The V and J genes are TRBV5-5 and TRBJ2-7, with D unclear. Looked up from germline, CDR1 is SGHKS and CDR2 is YYEKEE (reference sequence). The CDR3 length is 16 residues. The CDR3, as DNA: TGCGCCAGCATTTACTCCCCCCACTGGGACTCCTACGAGCAGTACCTC. Translation: CASIYSPHWDSYEQYL.

This clonotype was detected only a few times. The junction departs from the called germline gene at one end, perhaps through a read error. The V call is TRBV4-2, the J call TRBJ2-3, with 7 bases lining up with TRBD2. Germline V gives CDR1 LGHNA, CDR2 YNFKEQ. The CDR3 consists of 18 residues. Written as DNA, the CDR3 is TGTGCCAGCAGCCAAGTGGCGCTCCTAGCGGTAGCGACAGATACGCAATATTTT. This translates into CASSQVALLAVATDTQYF.

This clonotype was counted at least ten times. The CDR3 is CASSEYNWIGTETYEQYF. The CDR3 DNA follows: TGTGCCAGCAGTGAATATAATTGGATCGGGACAGAGACCTACGAGCAGTACTTC. This sequence joins TRBV6-1 and TRBJ2-7; 7 nucleotides line up with TRBD1. This CDR3 is 18 amino acids long. Germline CDR1 and CDR2: MNHNS and SASEGT. With V trimmed by 2 bases and J by 2 bases, 15 bases remained unmatched.

The CDR3 here is CASSPRLTYEQYF. In DNA form, the CDR3 reads TGTGCCAGCAGCCCCCGCCTGACCTACGAGCAGTACTTC. The rearrangement uses TRBV11-2 and TRBJ2-7; D gene unclear. The germline V gene has CDR1 SGHAT and CDR2 FQNNGV. The CDR3 loop spans 13 amino acids. Deletions cut 5 bases from V and 2 bases from J, with 10 bases between.

The rearrangement uses TRBV14 and TRBJ1-2, with D unresolved. CDR3 length: 17 residues. Germline V lookup: CDR1 SGHDN, CDR2 FVKESK. The germline V and J ends were trimmed by 2 bases and 3 bases, with 19 bases remaining between them. The CDR3 bases are TGTGCCAGCAGCCAACGATATCATCCTCAAGGGCACTATGGCTACACCTTC. Translation: CASSQRYHPQGHYGYTF.

As to this clonotype: One end of the junction fails to match germline, which may point to a read error. V is TRBV4-1 and J is TRBJ2-6, with TRBD2 matching 11 bases. Germline CDR1 MGHRA, CDR2 YSYEKL. The CDR3 runs 21 residues. The CDR3 DNA sequence: TGCGCCAGCAGCCAAGTCGGACTAGCGGGCCTGAAGGCGGTCGGGGCCAACGTCATGACTTTT. Translating it yields CASSQVGLAGLKAVGANVMTF.

This clonotype appeared once. Since no conserved phenylalanine or tryptophan closes the CDR3, a read error is the likely cause. The chain recombines TRBV24-1 with TRBJ2-1; D might be TRBD2 (6 bases). This CDR3 contains 16 residues. Germline V gene lookup returns CDR1 KGHDR and CDR2 SFDVKD. Trimming pared 3 bases from V and 10 bases from J, leaving 21 bases between. The CDR3 bases are TGTGCCACCAGTGATCCCGGGACTGGGGGAATGGTAGAGCAGTTCTTA. Translation: CATSDPGTGGMVEQFL.

The rearrangement links TRBV9 to TRBJ2-7, with TRBD2 matching over 7 bases. The CDR3 spans 13 residues. With 4 bases clipped from V and 10 bases from J, the junction kept 11 bases outside the gene matches. CDR1 and CDR2 from the germline V gene are SGDLS and YYNGEE. The CDR3 loop is CASSRGDGTLQYF. The CDR3, as DNA: TGTGCCAGCAGCCGGGGGGACGGAACGCTACAGTACTTC.